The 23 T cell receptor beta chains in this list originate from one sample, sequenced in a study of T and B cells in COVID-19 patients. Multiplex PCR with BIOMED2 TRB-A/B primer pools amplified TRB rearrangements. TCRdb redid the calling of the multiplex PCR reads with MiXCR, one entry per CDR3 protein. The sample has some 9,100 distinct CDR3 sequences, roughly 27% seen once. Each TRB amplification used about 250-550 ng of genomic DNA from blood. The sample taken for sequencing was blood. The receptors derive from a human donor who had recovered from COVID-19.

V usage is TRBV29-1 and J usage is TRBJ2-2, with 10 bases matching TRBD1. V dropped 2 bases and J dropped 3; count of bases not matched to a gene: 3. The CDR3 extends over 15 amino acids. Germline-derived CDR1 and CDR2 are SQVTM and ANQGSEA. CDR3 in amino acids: CSVESGTGDTGELFF. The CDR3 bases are TGCAGCGTTGAAAGCGGGACAGGGGACACCGGGGAGCTGTTTTTT.

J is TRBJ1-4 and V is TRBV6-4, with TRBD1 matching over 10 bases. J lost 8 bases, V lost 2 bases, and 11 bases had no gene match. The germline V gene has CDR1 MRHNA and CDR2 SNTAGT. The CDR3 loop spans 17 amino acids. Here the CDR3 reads CASSDTSGTGEVEKLFF. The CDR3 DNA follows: TGTGCCAGCAGTGACACCTCCGGGACAGGGGAGGTGGAAAAACTGTTTTTT.

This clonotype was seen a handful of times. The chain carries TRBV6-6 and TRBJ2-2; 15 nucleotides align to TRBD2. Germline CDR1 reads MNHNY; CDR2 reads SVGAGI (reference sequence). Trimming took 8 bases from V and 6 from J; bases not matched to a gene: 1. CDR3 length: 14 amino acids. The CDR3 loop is CASRTSGGAGELFF. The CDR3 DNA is TGTGCCAGCCGGACTAGCGGGGGGGCCGGGGAGCTGTTTTTT.

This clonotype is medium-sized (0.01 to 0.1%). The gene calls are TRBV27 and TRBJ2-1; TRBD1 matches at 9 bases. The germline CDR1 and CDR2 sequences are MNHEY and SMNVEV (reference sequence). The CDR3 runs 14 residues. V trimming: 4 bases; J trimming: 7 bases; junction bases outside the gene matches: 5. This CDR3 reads CASSYRDRVNEQFF. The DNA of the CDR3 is TGTGCCAGCAGTTACCGGGACAGGGTTAATGAGCAGTTCTTC.

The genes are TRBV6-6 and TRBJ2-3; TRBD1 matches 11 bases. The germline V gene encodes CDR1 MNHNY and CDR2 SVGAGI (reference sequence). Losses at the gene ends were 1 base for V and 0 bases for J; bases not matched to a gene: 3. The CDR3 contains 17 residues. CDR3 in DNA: TGTGCCAGCAGTTACTTTGGACAGGGGGCTAGCACAGATACGCAGTATTTT. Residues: CASSYFGQGASTDTQYF.

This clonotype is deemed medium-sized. This CDR3 is CASSFGLADSYNEQFF. The CDR3 nucleotides are TGTGCCAGCAGTTTTGGACTAGCGGACTCCTACAATGAGCAGTTCTTC. The gene calls are TRBV12-3 or TRBV12-4 and TRBJ2-1; TRBD2 aligns across 10 bases. The CDR3 is 16 amino acids. The V gene end was trimmed by 3 bases and the J gene end by 0 bases; junction bases not matched to a gene: 2.

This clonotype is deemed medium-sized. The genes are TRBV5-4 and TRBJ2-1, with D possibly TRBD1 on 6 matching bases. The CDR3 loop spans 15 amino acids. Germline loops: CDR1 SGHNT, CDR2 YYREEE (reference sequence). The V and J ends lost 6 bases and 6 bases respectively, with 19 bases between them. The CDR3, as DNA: TGTGCCAGCACCACGGACAGTGGGGATGGCAATGAGCAGTTCTTC. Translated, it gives CASTTDSGDGNEQFF.

This CDR3 is CSFFGLQETQYF. CDR3 coding DNA: TGCAGTTTCTTCGGACTCCAAGAGACCCAGTACTTC. The chain combines TRBV20-1 with TRBJ2-5, with a possible D match to TRBD2 (5 bases). Trimming removed 8 bases at V and 1 base at J, with 11 bases between. CDR1 DFQATT and CDR2 SNEGSKA come from the germline V gene (reference sequence). The CDR3 is 12 residues long.

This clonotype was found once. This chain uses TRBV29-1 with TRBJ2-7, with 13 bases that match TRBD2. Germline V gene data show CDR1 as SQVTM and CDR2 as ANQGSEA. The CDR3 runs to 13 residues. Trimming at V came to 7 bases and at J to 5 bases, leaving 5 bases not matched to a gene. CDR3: CSAGLAGVDEQYF. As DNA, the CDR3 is TGCAGCGCCGGACTAGCGGGGGTGGACGAGCAGTACTTC.

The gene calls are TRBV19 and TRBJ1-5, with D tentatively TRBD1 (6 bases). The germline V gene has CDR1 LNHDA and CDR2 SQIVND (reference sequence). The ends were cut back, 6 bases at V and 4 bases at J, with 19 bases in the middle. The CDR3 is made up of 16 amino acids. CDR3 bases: TGTGCCAGTAGCTTAGCGGGGGGCGGCGGGAATCAGCCCCAGCATTTT. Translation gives CASSLAGGGGNQPQHF.

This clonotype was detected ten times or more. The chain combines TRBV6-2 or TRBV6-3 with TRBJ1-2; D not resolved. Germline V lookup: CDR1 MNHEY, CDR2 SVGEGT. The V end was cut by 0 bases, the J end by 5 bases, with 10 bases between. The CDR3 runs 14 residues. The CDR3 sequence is CASSYSPGRYGYTF. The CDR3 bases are TGTGCCAGCAGTTACTCTCCGGGAAGGTATGGCTACACCTTC.

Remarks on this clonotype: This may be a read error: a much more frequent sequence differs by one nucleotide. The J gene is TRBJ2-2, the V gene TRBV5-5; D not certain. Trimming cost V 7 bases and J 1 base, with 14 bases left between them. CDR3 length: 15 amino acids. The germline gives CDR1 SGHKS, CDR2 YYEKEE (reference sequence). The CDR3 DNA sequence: TGTGCCAGCGGCCCCCGGGTCAGGAACACCGGGGAGCTGTTTTTT. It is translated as CASGPRVRNTGELFF.

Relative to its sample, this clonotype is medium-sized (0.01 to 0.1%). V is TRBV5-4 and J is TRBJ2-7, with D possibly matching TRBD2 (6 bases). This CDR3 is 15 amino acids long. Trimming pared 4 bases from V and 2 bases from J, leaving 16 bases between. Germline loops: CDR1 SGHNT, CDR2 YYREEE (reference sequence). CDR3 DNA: TGTGCCAGCAGCCCTTCCGTCGCGGGGACCTACGAGCAGTACTTC. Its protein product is CASSPSVAGTYEQYF.

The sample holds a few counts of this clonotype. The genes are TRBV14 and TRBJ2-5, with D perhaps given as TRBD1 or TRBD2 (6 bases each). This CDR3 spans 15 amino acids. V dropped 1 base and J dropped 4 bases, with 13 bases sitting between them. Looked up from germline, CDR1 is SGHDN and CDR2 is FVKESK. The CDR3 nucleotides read TGTGCCAGCAGCCAAGGGGGGGCCAGGCGAGAGACCCAGTACTTC. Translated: CASSQGGARRETQYF.

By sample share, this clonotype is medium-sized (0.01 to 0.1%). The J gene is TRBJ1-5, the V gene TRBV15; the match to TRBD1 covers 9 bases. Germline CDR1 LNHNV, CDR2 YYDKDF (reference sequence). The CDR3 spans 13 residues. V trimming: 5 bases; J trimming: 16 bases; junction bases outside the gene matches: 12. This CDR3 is CATSWSGGQGLHF. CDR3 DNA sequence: TGTGCCACCAGCTGGAGTGGGGGACAGGGTTTACATTTT.

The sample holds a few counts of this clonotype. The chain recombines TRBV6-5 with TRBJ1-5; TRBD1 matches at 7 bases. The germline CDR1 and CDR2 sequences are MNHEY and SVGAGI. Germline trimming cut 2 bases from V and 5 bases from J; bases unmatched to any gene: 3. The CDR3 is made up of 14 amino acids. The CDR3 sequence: CASSYRTGYQPQHF. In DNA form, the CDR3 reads TGTGCCAGCAGTTACAGGACAGGTTATCAGCCCCAGCATTTT.

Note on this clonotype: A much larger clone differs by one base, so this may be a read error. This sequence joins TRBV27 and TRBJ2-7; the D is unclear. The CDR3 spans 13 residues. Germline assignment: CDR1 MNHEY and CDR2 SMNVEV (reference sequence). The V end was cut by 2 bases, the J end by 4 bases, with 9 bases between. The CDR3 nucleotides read TGTGCCAGCAGTTTAGCTGCGGTGTACGAGCAGTACGTC. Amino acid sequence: CASSLAAVYEQYV.

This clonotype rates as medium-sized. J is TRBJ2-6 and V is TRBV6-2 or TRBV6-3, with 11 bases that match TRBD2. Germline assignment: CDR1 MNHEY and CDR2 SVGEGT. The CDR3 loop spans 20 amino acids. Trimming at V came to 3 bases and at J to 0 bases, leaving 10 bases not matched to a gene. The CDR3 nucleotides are TGTGCCAGCAGTTATCGGGGACTAGCGGCTTCTTACTCTGGGGCCAACGTCCTGACTTTC. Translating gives CASSYRGLAASYSGANVLTF.

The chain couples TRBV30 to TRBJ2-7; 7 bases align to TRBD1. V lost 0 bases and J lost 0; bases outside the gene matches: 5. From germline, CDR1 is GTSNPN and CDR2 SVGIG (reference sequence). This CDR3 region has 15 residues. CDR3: CAWSVTGTLSYEQYF. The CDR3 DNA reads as TGTGCCTGGAGTGTGACAGGGACCCTCTCCTACGAGCAGTACTTC.

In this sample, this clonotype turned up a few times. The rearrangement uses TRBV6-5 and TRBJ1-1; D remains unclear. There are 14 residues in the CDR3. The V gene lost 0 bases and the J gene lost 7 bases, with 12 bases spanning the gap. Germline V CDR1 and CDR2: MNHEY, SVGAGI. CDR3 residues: CASSYSISGFEAFF. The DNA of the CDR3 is TGTGCCAGCAGTTACTCGATAAGTGGATTTGAAGCTTTCTTT.

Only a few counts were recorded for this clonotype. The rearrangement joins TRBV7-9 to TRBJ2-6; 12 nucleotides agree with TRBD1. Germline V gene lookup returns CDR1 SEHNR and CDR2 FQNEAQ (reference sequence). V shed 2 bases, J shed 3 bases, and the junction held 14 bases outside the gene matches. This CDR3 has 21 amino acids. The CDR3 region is CASSLPLVPGQGAGGANVLTF. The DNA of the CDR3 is TGTGCCAGCAGCTTACCCCTCGTCCCGGGACAGGGGGCGGGTGGGGCCAACGTCCTGACTTTC.

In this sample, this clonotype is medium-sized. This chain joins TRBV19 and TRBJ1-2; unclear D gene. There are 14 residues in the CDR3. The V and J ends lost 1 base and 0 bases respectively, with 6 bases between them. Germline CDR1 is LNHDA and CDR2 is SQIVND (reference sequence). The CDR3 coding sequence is TGTGCCAGTAGTATAGGCAGAGCTAACTATGGCTACACCTTC. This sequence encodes CASSIGRANYGYTF.

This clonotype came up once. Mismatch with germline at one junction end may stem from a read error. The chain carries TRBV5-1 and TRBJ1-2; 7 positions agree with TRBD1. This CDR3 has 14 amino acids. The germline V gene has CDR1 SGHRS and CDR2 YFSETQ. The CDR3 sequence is CACSLGLTGNGYTF. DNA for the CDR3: TGCGCCTGCAGCTTGGGTTTGACAGGGAATGGCTACACCTTC.